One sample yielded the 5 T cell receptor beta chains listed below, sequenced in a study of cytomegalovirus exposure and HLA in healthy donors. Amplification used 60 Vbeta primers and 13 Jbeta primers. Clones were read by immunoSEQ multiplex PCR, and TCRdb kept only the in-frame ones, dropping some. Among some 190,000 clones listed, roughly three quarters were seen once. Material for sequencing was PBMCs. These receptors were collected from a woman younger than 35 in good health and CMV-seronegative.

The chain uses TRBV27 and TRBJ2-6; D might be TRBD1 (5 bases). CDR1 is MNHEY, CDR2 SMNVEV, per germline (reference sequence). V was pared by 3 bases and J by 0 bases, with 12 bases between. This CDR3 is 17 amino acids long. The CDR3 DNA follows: TGTGCCAGCAGTTTTAGGGGCCAGTTCTCTGGGGCCAACGTCCTGACTTTC. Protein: CASSFRGQFSGANVLTF.

CDR3 nucleotides: TGTGCCAGCAGTGAACTTCGGGGATTCGGGGAGCTGTTTTTT. This translates into CASSELRGFGELFF. This chain uses TRBV27 with TRBJ2-2; a weak D match, TRBD2 (5 bases). CDR3 size: 14 residues. CDR1 and CDR2 from the germline V gene are MNHEY and SMNVEV (reference sequence). Trimming stripped 5 bases from V and 7 bases from J, with 14 bases between.

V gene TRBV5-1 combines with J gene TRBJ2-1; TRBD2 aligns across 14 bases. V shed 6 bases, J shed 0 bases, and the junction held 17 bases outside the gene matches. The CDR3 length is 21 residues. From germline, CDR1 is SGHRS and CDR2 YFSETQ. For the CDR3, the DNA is TGCGCCAGCACCCGCCGACTAGCGGGGGGGAATAGCATGAGCTCCTACAATGAGCAGTTCTTC. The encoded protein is CASTRRLAGGNSMSSYNEQFF. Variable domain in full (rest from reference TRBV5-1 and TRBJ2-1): KAGVTQTPRYLIKTRGQQVTLSCSPISGHRSVSWYQQTPGQGLQFLFEYFSETQRNKGNFPGRFSGRQFSNSRSEMNVSTLELGDSALYLCASTRRLAGGNSMSSYNEQFFGPGTRLTVL.

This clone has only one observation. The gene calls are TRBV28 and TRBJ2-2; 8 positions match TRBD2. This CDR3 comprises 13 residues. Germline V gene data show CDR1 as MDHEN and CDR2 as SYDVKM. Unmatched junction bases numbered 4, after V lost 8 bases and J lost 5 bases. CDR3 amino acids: CASWIAGTGELFF. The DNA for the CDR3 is TGTGCCAGCTGGATAGCGGGGACCGGGGAGCTGTTTTTT.

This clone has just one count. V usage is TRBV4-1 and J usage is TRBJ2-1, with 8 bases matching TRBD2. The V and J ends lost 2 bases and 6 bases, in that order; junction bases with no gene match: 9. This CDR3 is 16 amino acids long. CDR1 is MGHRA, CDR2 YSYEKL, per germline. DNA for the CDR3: TGCGCCAGCAGCCAAATCCCTAGCGGGTGGATCAATGAGCAGTTCTTC. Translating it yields CASSQIPSGWINEQFF.